The sequence of this T cell receptor beta chain was determined in a study of blood T cell repertoires in COVID-19. Study background: Italy, Spain and the United States were the sources of the convalescent and acute COVID-19 samples. PBMCs, B-cell-depleted T cells, or T cells provided the cDNA or gDNA that made up the material.

The CDR3 runs to 14 residues. Germline V gives CDR1 SGHTA, CDR2 FQGNSA. Trimming took 5 bases from V and 1 from J; bases not matched to a gene: 3. Authors' processing steps: Amplification of reference gene primers was used by the study to estimate nucleated cell counts. Using immunoSEQ multiplex PCR, the repertoire was profiled, and TCRdb retains in-frame clones only, with some absent. V, J and clone size are those of that table, while D and trimming were read from the DNA. The sample carries around 69,000 clones, 80% to 85% recorded once. The receptor was derived from an older woman with acute or convalescent COVID-19. Material for sequencing was peripheral blood. V gene TRBV7-2 combines with J gene TRBJ1-1, with 8 bases lining up with TRBD1. The CDR3 DNA follows: TGTGCCAGCAGCCTCCAGGGGGCGAACACTGAAGCTTTCTTT. Translation: CASSLQGANTEAFF. The full variable domain, in which reference TRBV7-2 and TRBJ1-1 provide the parts outside the CDR3, is GAGVSQSPSNKVTEKGKDVELRCDPISGHTALYWYRQSLGQGLEFLIYFQGNSAPDKSGLPSDRFSAERTGGSVSTLTIQRTQQEDSAVYLCASSLQGANTEAFFGQGTRLTVV.